The sample holds a few counts of the clone carrying this TCR beta chain. The data derive from a study of blood T cells in healthy people across ages. There are 13 residues in the CDR3. Germline CDR1 reads SGHRS; CDR2 reads YFSETQ. Between the trimmed V and J ends, which lost 9 bases and 1 base, there was a span of 11 bases. Next came a second PCR, run for about 7 to 12 cycles, which used a sample-barcoded 5' primer along with a J-beta primer mix. The authors tagged each cDNA molecule using a template-switch adaptor with 12 random nucleotides. Via MiXCR, TCRdb re-called the 5' RACE reads, giving one row per CDR3 protein. The data show about 1.7 million distinct CDR3 sequences, 28% seen once. Staff drew 9 to 10 milliliters of peripheral blood from each donor.

The sample comprised blood. V is TRBV5-1 and J is TRBJ2-4; tentatively, D is TRBD1 (5 bases). This TCR was recovered from a woman between 25 and 40 years old in good health. For the CDR3, the DNA is TGCGCCATCTCTCCAGGGGCCAAAAACATTCAGTACTTC. As protein: CAISPGAKNIQYF.